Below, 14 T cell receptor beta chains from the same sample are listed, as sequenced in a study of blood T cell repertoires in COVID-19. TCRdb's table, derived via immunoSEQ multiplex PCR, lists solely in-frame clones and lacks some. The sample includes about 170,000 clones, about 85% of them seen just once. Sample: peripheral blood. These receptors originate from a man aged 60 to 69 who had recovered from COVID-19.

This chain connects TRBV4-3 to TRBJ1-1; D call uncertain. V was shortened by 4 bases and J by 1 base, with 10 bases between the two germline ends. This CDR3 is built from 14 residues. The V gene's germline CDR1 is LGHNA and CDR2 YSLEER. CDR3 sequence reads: CASSREIRNTEAFF. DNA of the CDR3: TGCGCCAGCAGCCGGGAGATTCGGAACACTGAAGCTTTCTTT.

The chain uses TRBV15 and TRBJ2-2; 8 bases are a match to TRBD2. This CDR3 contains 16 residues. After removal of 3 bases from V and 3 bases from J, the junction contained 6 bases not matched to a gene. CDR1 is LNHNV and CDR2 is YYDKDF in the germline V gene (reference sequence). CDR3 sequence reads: CATSSHERGHTGELFF. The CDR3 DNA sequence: TGTGCCACCAGCAGCCACGAGCGGGGGCACACCGGGGAGCTGTTTTTT.

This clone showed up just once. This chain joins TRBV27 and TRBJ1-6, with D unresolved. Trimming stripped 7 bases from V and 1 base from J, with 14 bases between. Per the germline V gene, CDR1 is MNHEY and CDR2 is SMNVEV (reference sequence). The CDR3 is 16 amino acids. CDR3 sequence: CASKAPAVSYNSPLHF. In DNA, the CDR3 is TGTGCCAGCAAAGCTCCGGCGGTGTCCTATAATTCACCCCTCCACTTT.

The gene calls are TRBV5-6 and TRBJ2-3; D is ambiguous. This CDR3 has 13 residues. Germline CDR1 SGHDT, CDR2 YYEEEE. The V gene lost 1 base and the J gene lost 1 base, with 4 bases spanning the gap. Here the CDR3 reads CASSLSGTDTQYF. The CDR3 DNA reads TGTGCCAGCAGCTTGTCTGGCACAGATACGCAGTATTTT. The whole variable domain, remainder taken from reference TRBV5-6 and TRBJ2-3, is DAGVTQSPTHLIKTRGQQVTLRCSPKSGHDTVSWYQQALGQGPQFIFQYYEEEERQRGNFPDRFSGHQFPNYSSELNVNALLLGDSALYLCASSLSGTDTQYFGPGTRLTVL.

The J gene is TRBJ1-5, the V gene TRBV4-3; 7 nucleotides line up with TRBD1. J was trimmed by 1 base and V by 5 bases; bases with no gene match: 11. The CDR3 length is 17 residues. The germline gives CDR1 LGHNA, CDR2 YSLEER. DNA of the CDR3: TGCGCCAGCAGCTCCCTATCAGGGGGAAAGAGCAATCAGCCCCAGCATTTT. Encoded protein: CASSSLSGGKSNQPQHF.

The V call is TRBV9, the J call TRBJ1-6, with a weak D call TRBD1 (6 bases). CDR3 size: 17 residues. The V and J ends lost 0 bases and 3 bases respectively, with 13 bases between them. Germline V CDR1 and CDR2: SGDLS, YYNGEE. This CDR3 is CASSVGRGGDYNSPLHF. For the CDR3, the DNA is TGTGCCAGCAGCGTAGGCAGGGGAGGGGACTATAATTCACCCCTCCACTTT.

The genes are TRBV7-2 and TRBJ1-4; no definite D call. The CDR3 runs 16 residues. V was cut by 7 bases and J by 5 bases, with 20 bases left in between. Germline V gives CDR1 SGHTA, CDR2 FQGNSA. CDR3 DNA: TGTGCCAGCAAACTCGGGGTCTCGACCTTCAATGAAAAACTGTTTTTT. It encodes CASKLGVSTFNEKLFF.

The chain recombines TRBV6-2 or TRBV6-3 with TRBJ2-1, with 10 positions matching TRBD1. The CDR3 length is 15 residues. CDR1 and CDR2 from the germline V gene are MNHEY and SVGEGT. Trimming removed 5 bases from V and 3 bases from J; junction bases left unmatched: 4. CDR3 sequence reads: CASSRQGAIYNEQFF. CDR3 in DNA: TGTGCCAGCAGTCGACAGGGGGCTATCTACAATGAGCAGTTCTTC.

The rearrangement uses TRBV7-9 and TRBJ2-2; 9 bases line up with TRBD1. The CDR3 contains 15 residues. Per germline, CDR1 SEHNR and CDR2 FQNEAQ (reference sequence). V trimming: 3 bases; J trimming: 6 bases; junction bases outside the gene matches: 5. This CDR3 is CASSFGTGFPGELFF. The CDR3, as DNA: TGTGCCAGCAGCTTCGGGACAGGGTTCCCCGGGGAGCTGTTTTTT.

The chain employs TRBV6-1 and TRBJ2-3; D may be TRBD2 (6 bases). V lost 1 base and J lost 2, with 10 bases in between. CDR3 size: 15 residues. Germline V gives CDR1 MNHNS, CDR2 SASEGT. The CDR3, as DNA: TGTGCCAGCAGTGAAGGGGCGGGGACCACAGATACGCAGTATTTT. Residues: CASSEGAGTTDTQYF.

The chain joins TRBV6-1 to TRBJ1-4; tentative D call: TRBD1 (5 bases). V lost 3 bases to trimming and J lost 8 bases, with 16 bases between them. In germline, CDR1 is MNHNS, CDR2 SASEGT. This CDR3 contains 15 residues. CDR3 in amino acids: CASSERGRLGEKLFF. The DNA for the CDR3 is TGTGCCAGCAGTGAGCGGGGACGCCTTGGCGAAAAACTGTTTTTT.

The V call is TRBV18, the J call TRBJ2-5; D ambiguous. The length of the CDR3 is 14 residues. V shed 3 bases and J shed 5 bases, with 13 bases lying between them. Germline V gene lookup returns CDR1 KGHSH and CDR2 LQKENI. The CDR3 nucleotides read TGTGCCAGCTCACCTACCCTAAGTTCGGAGACCCAGTACTTC. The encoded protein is CASSPTLSSETQYF.

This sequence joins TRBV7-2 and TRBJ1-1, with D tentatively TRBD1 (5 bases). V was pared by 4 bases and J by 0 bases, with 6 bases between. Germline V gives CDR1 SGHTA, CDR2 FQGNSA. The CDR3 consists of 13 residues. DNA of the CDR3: TGTGCCAGCAGCTCGACAGTGAACACTGAAGCTTTCTTT. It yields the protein CASSSTVNTEAFF.

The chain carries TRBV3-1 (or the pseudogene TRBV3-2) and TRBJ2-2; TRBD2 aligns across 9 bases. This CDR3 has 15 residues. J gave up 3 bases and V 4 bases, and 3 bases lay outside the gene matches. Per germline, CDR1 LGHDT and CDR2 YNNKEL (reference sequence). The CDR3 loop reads CASSPTSGYTGELFF. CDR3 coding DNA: TGTGCCAGCAGCCCCACTAGCGGGTACACCGGGGAGCTGTTTTTT.